The 32 T cell receptor beta chains given below trace back to one sample, sequenced in a study of T cell responses to AZD1222 COVID-19 vaccine. TCRdb keeps only in-frame clones here, not all; method: immunoSEQ multiplex PCR. The sample has 95,000 to 110,000 clones, 80% to 90% seen once; the top ten hold around 9%. Source: peripheral blood, taken on day 0 of AZD1222 vaccination. Receptors originate from an adult in good health.

V is TRBV27 and J is TRBJ1-1; a possible D gene is TRBD1 (5 bases). Germline CDR1 and CDR2: MNHEY and SMNVEV (reference sequence). V lost 6 bases and J 0 bases, leaving 20 bases between the germline ends. This CDR3 has 17 residues. CDR3 amino acids: CASRITGRPPLNTEAFF. The CDR3 coding sequence is TGTGCCAGCAGAATTACAGGACGTCCACCTCTGAACACTGAAGCTTTCTTT.

CDR3 protein: CASSLNWGTGELFF. CDR3 coding DNA: TGTGCCAGCAGTCTTAATTGGGGGACCGGGGAGCTGTTTTTT. V is TRBV6-4 and J is TRBJ2-2; tentatively, D is TRBD1 or TRBD2 (5 bases each). The CDR3 has 14 amino acids. V was trimmed by 5 bases and J by 5 bases, leaving 12 bases between them. Germline assignment: CDR1 MRHNA and CDR2 SNTAGT.

This chain connects TRBV20-1 to TRBJ1-2, with 7 bases that match TRBD1. V dropped 6 bases and J dropped 7; count of bases not matched to a gene: 5. This CDR3 contains 11 residues. In germline, CDR1 is DFQATT, CDR2 SNEGSKA (reference sequence). CDR3 sequence (DNA): TGCAGTGCCTCAGACAGGGCTGGCTACACCTTC. As protein: CSASDRAGYTF.

V and J are TRBV29-1 and TRBJ2-7; 7 bases line up with TRBD1. The J segment lost 7 bases and the V segment lost 7 bases, leaving 13 bases of the junction unmatched. Germline CDR1 reads SQVTM; CDR2 reads ANQGSEA. The CDR3 consists of 13 residues. DNA for the CDR3: TGCAGCGGGACAGGAGACTCAATATCTGAGCAGTACTTC. Its translation is CSGTGDSISEQYF.

J is TRBJ2-5 and V is TRBV18, with D uncertain. The CDR3 totals 15 residues. V was clipped by 0 bases and J by 4 bases, with 12 bases between them. CDR1 and CDR2 from the germline V gene are KGHSH and LQKENI. The CDR3, as DNA: TGTGCCAGCTCACCACCGGGGTCGGCTGTAGAGACCCAGTACTTC. It specifies CASSPPGSAVETQYF. The full variable domain, in which reference TRBV18 and TRBJ2-5 provide the parts outside the CDR3, is NAGVMQNPRHLVRRRGQEARLRCSPMKGHSHVYWYRQLPEEGLKFMVYLQKENIIDESGMPKERFSAEFPKEGPSILRIQQVVRGDSAAYFCASSPPGSAVETQYFGPGTRLLVL.

The chain uses TRBV3-1 (or the pseudogene TRBV3-2) and TRBJ2-7; TRBD2 might be the D (6 bases). The CDR3 spans 15 residues. V gave up 4 bases and J gave up 5 bases, with 18 bases separating them. Per the germline V gene, CDR1 is LGHDT and CDR2 is YNNKEL (reference sequence). The CDR3 bases are TGTGCCAGCAGCCCCACCCACCAGGGAGGAAACGAGCAGTACTTC. This encodes CASSPTHQGGNEQYF.

The gene calls are TRBV18 and TRBJ1-2; 7 bases align to TRBD1. The CDR3 sequence is 15 residues long. Germline trimming cut 3 bases from V and 2 bases from J; bases unmatched to any gene: 6. Germline values: CDR1 KGHSH, CDR2 LQKENI. The DNA for the CDR3 is TGTGCCAGCTCACCCACCTTACAGGGGAACTATGGCTACACCTTC. It yields the protein CASSPTLQGNYGYTF.

The chain combines TRBV7-9 with TRBJ2-3; a possible D gene is TRBD1 (6 bases). Germline CDR1 and CDR2: SEHNR and FQNEAQ (reference sequence). The CDR3 is 15 residues long. Trimming took 1 base from V and 2 from J, leaving 10 bases between them. The CDR3 nucleotides read TGTGCCAGCAGCTTAGGAGGGGGAAACACAGATACGCAGTATTTT. Encoded protein: CASSLGGGNTDTQYF.

The chain employs TRBV19 and TRBJ2-3; D is possibly TRBD2 (6 bases). The V and J ends lost 4 bases and 0 bases respectively, with 11 bases between them. The length of the CDR3 is 15 residues. Germline CDR1 reads LNHDA; CDR2 reads SQIVND (reference sequence). CDR3 loop: CASSTSGVSTDTQYF. In nucleotides, the CDR3 is TGTGCCAGTAGTACCTCGGGGGTCAGCACAGATACGCAGTATTTT.

V is TRBV27 and J is TRBJ1-2; D remains unclear. Germline CDR1 and CDR2: MNHEY and SMNVEV (reference sequence). The CDR3 has 16 amino acids. V was cut by 2 bases and J by 4 bases, with 17 bases left in between. CDR3 bases: TGTGCCAGCAGTTTAAGGTTCGAAACAGCCTCCTATGGCTACACCTTC. Translating it yields CASSLRFETASYGYTF.

This chain connects TRBV28 to TRBJ1-5; weak D call: TRBD1 (5 bases). The CDR3 contains 16 residues. V lost 3 bases and J 5 bases, leaving 17 bases between the germline ends. Germline V CDR1 and CDR2: MDHEN, SYDVKM. The CDR3 region is CASSFSSRGVYQPQHF. DNA of the CDR3: TGTGCCAGCAGTTTTAGTTCAAGAGGGGTTTATCAGCCCCAGCATTTT.

The chain uses TRBV7-2 and TRBJ2-7; 8 bases agree with TRBD2. V lost 4 bases to trimming and J lost 0 bases; unmatched junction nucleotides: 2. The CDR3 spans 14 residues. Germline values: CDR1 SGHTA, CDR2 FQGNSA. The CDR3 loop reads CASSSGRVSYEQYF. CDR3 nucleotide sequence: TGTGCCAGCAGCTCCGGGAGGGTCTCCTACGAGCAGTACTTC.

The chain joins TRBV27 to TRBJ1-1; D remains unclear. Germline assignment: CDR1 MNHEY and CDR2 SMNVEV (reference sequence). V was shortened by 6 bases and J by 0 bases, with 8 bases between the two germline ends. This CDR3 comprises 13 residues. The CDR3 protein is CASRAGMNTEAFF. In DNA, the CDR3 is TGTGCCAGCAGGGCGGGGATGAACACTGAAGCTTTCTTT.

The rearrangement links TRBV27 to TRBJ2-7, with D uncertain. Germline CDR1 reads MNHEY; CDR2 reads SMNVEV (reference sequence). V was cut by 0 bases and J by 4 bases, with 13 bases left in between. This CDR3 has 15 amino acids. The CDR3 DNA reads as TGTGCCAGCAGTTTATCAGCAGGTGTGGGTTACGAGCAGTACTTC. This encodes CASSLSAGVGYEQYF.

V is TRBV7-2 and J is TRBJ2-1; 10 bases agree with TRBD1. The CDR3 is 17 amino acids. Germline lookup yields CDR1 SGHTA and CDR2 FQGNSA. The junction had 10 bases not matched to a gene; V was cut back by 4 bases and J by 4 bases. The CDR3 DNA follows: TGTGCCAGCAGCTCCCGTGGTGGGGACAGGGGTTACAATGAGCAGTTCTTC. The encoded protein is CASSSRGGDRGYNEQFF. Complete variable domain (other parts from reference TRBV7-2 and TRBJ2-1): GAGVSQSPSNKVTEKGKDVELRCDPISGHTALYWYRQSLGQGLEFLIYFQGNSAPDKSGLPSDRFSAERTGGSVSTLTIQRTQQEDSAVYLCASSSRGGDRGYNEQFFGPGTRLTVL.

The chain recombines TRBV5-1 with TRBJ2-7, with a possible D match to TRBD2 (5 bases). Germline V lookup: CDR1 SGHRS, CDR2 YFSETQ. This CDR3 spans 12 amino acids. Trimming took 6 bases from V and 2 from J, leaving 9 bases between them. CDR3 region: CASNEGPYEQYF. The CDR3, as DNA: TGCGCCAGCAACGAGGGTCCCTACGAGCAGTACTTC.

The rearrangement joins TRBV28 to TRBJ2-3, with 7 nucleotides matching TRBD2. This CDR3 is 16 amino acids long. Looked up from germline, CDR1 is MDHEN and CDR2 is SYDVKM. After removal of 6 bases from V and 3 bases from J, the junction contained 12 bases not matched to a gene. CDR3 amino acids: CASSRYTGGETDTQYF. CDR3 bases: TGTGCCAGCAGCCGGTATACGGGGGGTGAGACAGATACGCAGTATTTT.

This clone has just a few counts. The V gene is TRBV5-1, the J gene TRBJ2-1; D is ambiguous. The CDR3 loop spans 13 amino acids. V was cut by 4 bases and J by 6 bases, with 11 bases left in between. CDR1 and CDR2 (germline): SGHRS, YFSETQ. The CDR3 loop reads CASSPEGFNEQFF. The CDR3 bases are TGCGCCAGCAGCCCCGAAGGGTTCAATGAGCAGTTCTTC.

This clone was counted a single time. The gene calls are TRBV27 and TRBJ2-7; the D is unclear. Trimming took 8 bases from V and 0 from J, leaving 17 bases between them. CDR1 MNHEY and CDR2 SMNVEV come from the germline V gene (reference sequence). The CDR3 is 15 residues long. The CDR3 DNA is TGTGCCAGCCTACCTAGGGCGATGAACTCCTACGAGCAGTACTTC. Translated: CASLPRAMNSYEQYF.

This chain joins TRBV5-1 and TRBJ2-7; 8 bases are a match to TRBD2. Germline values: CDR1 SGHRS, CDR2 YFSETQ. V was clipped by 4 bases and J by 3 bases; unmatched bases: 3. The CDR3 runs 13 residues. CDR3 sequence reads: CASSPTSDYEQYF. For the CDR3, the DNA is TGCGCCAGCAGCCCGACTAGCGACTACGAGCAGTACTTC. Variable domain in full (rest from reference TRBV5-1 and TRBJ2-7): KAGVTQTPRYLIKTRGQQVTLSCSPISGHRSVSWYQQTPGQGLQFLFEYFSETQRNKGNFPGRFSGRQFSNSRSEMNVSTLELGDSALYLCASSPTSDYEQYFGPGTRLTVT.

The rearrangement links TRBV7-2 to TRBJ2-7, with 9 bases that match TRBD1. The V and J ends lost 5 bases and 5 bases, in that order; junction bases with no gene match: 10. CDR1 and CDR2 (germline): SGHTA, FQGNSA. The CDR3 is 15 amino acids. The CDR3 coding sequence is TGTGCCAGCAGCCTTCCGGGACAGGGATTCCACGAGCAGTACTTC. Translation: CASSLPGQGFHEQYF. The variable domain in full, with the rest retrieved from reference TRBV7-2 and TRBJ2-7, is GAGVSQSPSNKVTEKGKDVELRCDPISGHTALYWYRQSLGQGLEFLIYFQGNSAPDKSGLPSDRFSAERTGGSVSTLTIQRTQQEDSAVYLCASSLPGQGFHEQYFGPGTRLTVT.

V and J are TRBV5-4 and TRBJ2-7; D unclear. The CDR3 loop spans 15 amino acids. Trimming took 0 bases from V and 2 from J, leaving 12 bases between them. Germline V gives CDR1 SGHNT, CDR2 YYREEE (reference sequence). In DNA form, the CDR3 reads TGTGCCAGCAGCTTGGGGGGATTGCGGCCCTACGAGCAGTACTTC. Translated: CASSLGGLRPYEQYF.

J is TRBJ1-2 and V is TRBV24-1; D might be TRBD1 (5 bases). Germline CDR1 and CDR2: KGHDR and SFDVKD. The CDR3 is 14 residues long. Trimming took off 4 bases at V and 7 bases at J, with 15 bases between the two ends. The CDR3 coding sequence is TGTGCCACCAGTGAAACAGGAGGGGCTGGTGGCTACACCTTC. Protein product: CATSETGGAGGYTF.

This clone is a singleton in its sample. The J gene is TRBJ1-3, the V gene TRBV9; D is perhaps TRBD1 (6 bases). The CDR3 spans 18 residues. V lost 2 bases and J lost 0, with 18 bases in between. Germline values: CDR1 SGDLS, CDR2 YYNGEE. The CDR3 protein is CASSVGHGGGLSGNTIYF. CDR3 nucleotides: TGTGCCAGCAGCGTGGGGCATGGTGGGGGCCTCTCTGGAAACACCATATATTTT.

V usage is TRBV5-1 and J usage is TRBJ1-1; TRBD1 matches 9 bases. The trim removed 4 bases at V and 4 bases at J, leaving 5 bases unmatched. CDR1 SGHRS and CDR2 YFSETQ come from the germline V gene. The CDR3 length is 14 residues. The DNA for the CDR3 is TGCGCCAGCAGCAAGGACAGGGGCATCACTGAAGCTTTCTTT. Translating gives CASSKDRGITEAFF. The full variable domain, with the rest looked up from reference TRBV5-1 and TRBJ1-1, is KAGVTQTPRYLIKTRGQQVTLSCSPISGHRSVSWYQQTPGQGLQFLFEYFSETQRNKGNFPGRFSGRQFSNSRSEMNVSTLELGDSALYLCASSKDRGITEAFFGQGTRLTVV.

Note on this clone: At one boundary the junction diverges from the germline segment, which might be a read error. This chain joins TRBV7-7 and TRBJ2-1, with D perhaps matching TRBD1 (6 bases). The CDR3 consists of 15 residues. Germline V CDR1 and CDR2: SSHAT, FNYEAQ (reference sequence). Here the CDR3 DNA reads TGTGCTAGCAGCTTAGCCCCCCTCCCAGGGGATGAGCAGTTCTTC. Its protein product is CASSLAPLPGDEQFF.

The V call is TRBV27, the J call TRBJ2-4; either TRBD1 or TRBD2 may supply D (5 bases each). The V gene's germline CDR1 is MNHEY and CDR2 SMNVEV (reference sequence). This CDR3 is 14 amino acids long. The V end was cut by 5 bases, the J end by 2 bases, with 10 bases between. The CDR3 spells CASSPGPPKNIQYF. CDR3 in DNA: TGTGCCAGCAGTCCGGGGCCACCCAAAAACATTCAGTACTTC.

This sequence joins TRBV9 and TRBJ1-2; 10 bases fit TRBD1. Trimming removed 3 bases from V and 13 bases from J; junction bases left unmatched: 18. This CDR3 is built from 16 residues. From germline, CDR1 is SGDLS and CDR2 YYNGEE. The CDR3 coding sequence is TGTGCCAGCAGCGATTTCCAGGGACAGGGGAATATTGGATGCACCTTC. Amino acids: CASSDFQGQGNIGCTF.

The chain uses TRBV24-1 and TRBJ2-1; D may be TRBD2 (7 bases). The CDR3 sequence is 15 residues long. Germline CDR1 is KGHDR and CDR2 is SFDVKD. V was trimmed by 0 bases and J by 7 bases, leaving 12 bases between them. The DNA for the CDR3 is TGTGCCACCAGTGATTTGGAGGGGGGGCCGAATGAGCAGTTCTTC. Translated: CATSDLEGGPNEQFF.

The chain recombines TRBV5-1 with TRBJ2-7; perhaps D is TRBD1 or TRBD2 (5 bases each). The V end was cut by 0 bases, the J end by 2 bases, with 9 bases between. The CDR3 extends over 14 amino acids. Germline CDR1 reads SGHRS; CDR2 reads YFSETQ. CDR3 in amino acids: CASSLGGNTYEQYF. Written as DNA, the CDR3 is TGCGCCAGCAGCTTGGGGGGGAACACCTACGAGCAGTACTTC.

This clone was found once. The chain combines TRBV9 with TRBJ2-1, with D perhaps given as TRBD1 or TRBD2 (5 bases each). This CDR3 is built from 16 residues. Germline V CDR1 and CDR2: SGDLS, YYNGEE. V lost 1 base, J lost 7 bases, and 18 bases lay in between. In DNA, the CDR3 is TGTGCCAGCAGCGTAAGGGGAGCTGTAAGGACAAATGAGCAGTTCTTC. Translating it yields CASSVRGAVRTNEQFF.

This sequence joins TRBV5-1 and TRBJ1-5; D unclear. Germline CDR1 SGHRS, CDR2 YFSETQ. With 0 bases removed from V and 2 bases from J, the gap between germline ends came to 6 bases. The CDR3 extends over 14 amino acids. CDR3 loop: CASSLVSGNQPQHF. In DNA form, the CDR3 reads TGCGCCAGCAGCTTGGTGTCCGGCAATCAGCCCCAGCATTTT.